This T cell receptor beta chain emerged from a study of T cell repertoires in ileal Crohn's disease. Study at large: Patients had a median roughly 8-year disease duration, and about 40% were active smokers. About half of patients got postoperative therapy: about ten thiopurines, fewer than 20 anti-TNF. Study-wide results and limits: Every patient over 26.8% clonality showed endoscopic recurrence.

About this clone: The target antigen is unknown.

Each sample's TCRB immunosequencing used about 500 nanograms of biopsy DNA. The table came from immunoSEQ multiplex PCR; TCRdb's copy has only in-frame clones and leaves some out. The sample consists of 15,000 or so clones, approximately 94% of them appearing once. The CDR3 sequence is 15 residues long. J was trimmed by 7 bases and V by 1 base; bases with no gene match: 4. Looked up from germline, CDR1 is LGHNA and CDR2 is YNFKEQ. Sequenced material: ileal tissue. This receptor was obtained from an adult with Crohn's disease. The rearrangement uses TRBV4-2 and TRBJ2-2; 9 bases match TRBD2. This chain's CDR3 is CASSQGGGADGELFF. CDR3 in DNA: TGTGCCAGCAGCCAAGGCGGGGGGGCGGACGGGGAGCTGTTTTTT.